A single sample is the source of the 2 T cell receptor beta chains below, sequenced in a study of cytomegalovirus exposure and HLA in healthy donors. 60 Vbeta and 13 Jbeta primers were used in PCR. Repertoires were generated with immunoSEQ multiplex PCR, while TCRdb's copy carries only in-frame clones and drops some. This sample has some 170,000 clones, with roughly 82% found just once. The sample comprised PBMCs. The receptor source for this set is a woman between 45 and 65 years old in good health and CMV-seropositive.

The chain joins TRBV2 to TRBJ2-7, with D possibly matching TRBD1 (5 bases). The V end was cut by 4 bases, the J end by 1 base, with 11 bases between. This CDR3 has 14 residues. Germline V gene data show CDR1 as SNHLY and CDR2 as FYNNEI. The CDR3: CASSVVRGSYEQYF. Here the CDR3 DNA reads TGTGCCAGCAGTGTGGTAAGGGGATCCTACGAGCAGTACTTC.

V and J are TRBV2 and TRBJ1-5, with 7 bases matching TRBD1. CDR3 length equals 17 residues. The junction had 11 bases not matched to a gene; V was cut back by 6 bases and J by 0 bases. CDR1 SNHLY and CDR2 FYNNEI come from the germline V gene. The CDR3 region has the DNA TGTGCCAGCAGCGTAACGTCCGGGACAGATAGCAATCAGCCCCAGCATTTT. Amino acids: CASSVTSGTDSNQPQHF.